The rows below give T cell receptor beta chains drawn from one sample of a study of T cells in Graves' hyperthyroidism and ophthalmopathy. TCRdb re-called the multiplex PCR reads with MiXCR, one entry per CDR3 protein. Among 600,000 to 650,000 distinct CDR3 sequences listed, around 16% were seen once. Sequencing was carried out using blood. All receptors come from a woman aged 25 to 39 with Graves' hyperthyroidism. The CDR3 runs from the conserved cysteine through the conserved F or W. The D gene is left open where the match is weak. Clone size is shown for a subset of rows, as once, few, many or a class of expanded clone.

J gene: TRBJ2-2; V gene: TRBV6-2/TRBV6-3; clone size: NA; D gene: NA; CDR3 protein: CASILASNTGELFF; CDR3 DNA: NA
J gene: TRBJ2-2; V gene: TRBV24-1; clone size: many; D gene: TRBD2; CDR3 protein: CATSDPGLAGGPHTGELFF; CDR3 DNA: TGTGCCACCAGTGACCCGGGACTAGCGGGAGGGCCACACACCGGGGAGCTGTTTTTT
J gene: TRBJ1-2; V gene: TRBV6-1; clone size: few; D gene: TRBD1; CDR3 protein: CASRSDRAYGYTF; CDR3 DNA: TGTGCCAGCAGATCTGACAGGGCCTATGGCTACACCTTC
J gene: TRBJ2-1; V gene: TRBV28; clone size: many; D gene: NA; CDR3 protein: CASRVMSNEQFF; CDR3 DNA: TGTGCCAGCAGAGTAATGAGTAATGAGCAGTTCTTC
J gene: TRBJ1-2; V gene: TRBV25-1; clone size: few; D gene: TRBD1; CDR3 protein: CASGGWDSDRGANGYTF; CDR3 DNA: TGTGCCAGCGGGGGGTGGGATTCCGACAGGGGGGCGAACGGCTACACCTTC
J gene: TRBJ1-1; V gene: TRBV12-3/TRBV12-4; clone size: many; D gene: NA; CDR3 protein: CASTWASDTEAFF; CDR3 DNA: TGTGCCAGCACATGGGCCTCGGACACTGAAGCTTTCTTT
J gene: TRBJ2-1; V gene: TRBV3-1; clone size: NA; D gene: NA; CDR3 protein: CASSQVGPNEQFF; CDR3 DNA: TGTGCCAGCAGCCAAGTAGGTCCCAATGAGCAGTTCTTC
J gene: TRBJ2-1; V gene: TRBV9; clone size: many; D gene: NA; CDR3 protein: CASSDKRLSSYNEQFF; CDR3 DNA: TGTGCCAGCAGCGATAAGCGCTTGAGCTCCTACAATGAGCAGTTCTTC
J gene: TRBJ2-7; V gene: TRBV2; clone size: many; D gene: NA; CDR3 protein: CASRDRGTFNYEQYF; CDR3 DNA: TGTGCCAGCAGAGACCGAGGGACATTTAACTACGAGCAGTACTTC
J gene: TRBJ1-1; V gene: TRBV2; clone size: many; D gene: NA; CDR3 protein: CASSASRRRGPVNTEAFF; CDR3 DNA: TGTGCCAGCAGTGCCTCTCGCAGACGGGGGCCGGTGAACACTGAAGCTTTCTTT
J gene: TRBJ2-1; V gene: TRBV6-4; clone size: NA; D gene: TRBD2; CDR3 protein: CASSDMTSGDYNEQFF; CDR3 DNA: TGTGCCAGCAGTGACATGACTAGCGGAGACTACAATGAGCAGTTCTTC
J gene: TRBJ2-5; V gene: TRBV27; clone size: many; D gene: NA; CDR3 protein: CASSFEQASEASASPQETQYF; CDR3 DNA: TGTGCCAGCAGTTTCGAACAGGCATCAGAGGCTAGCGCCTCGCCACAAGAGACCCAGTACTTC
J gene: TRBJ2-2; V gene: TRBV11-1; clone size: few; D gene: TRBD1; CDR3 protein: CASSLGNRGSTGELFF; CDR3 DNA: TGTGCCAGCAGCTTAGGGAACAGGGGGAGCACCGGGGAGCTGTTTTTT
J gene: TRBJ2-1; V gene: TRBV6-1; clone size: many; D gene: NA; CDR3 protein: CAGGQKVKNNEQFF; CDR3 DNA: TGTGCCGGTGGACAGAAGGTTAAGAACAATGAGCAGTTCTTC
J gene: TRBJ2-2; V gene: TRBV7-9; clone size: few; D gene: NA; CDR3 protein: CASAWIRELFF; CDR3 DNA: TGTGCCAGCGCTTGGATTCGGGAGCTGTTTTTT
J gene: TRBJ2-7; V gene: TRBV19; clone size: few; D gene: NA; CDR3 protein: CASSIGYSYEQYF; CDR3 DNA: TGTGCCAGTAGTATTGGTTACTCCTACGAGCAGTACTTC
J gene: TRBJ2-3; V gene: TRBV7-7; clone size: many; D gene: NA; CDR3 protein: CASSRERGTQYF; CDR3 DNA: TGTGCTAGCAGCCGGGAGAGGGGTACGCAGTATTTT
J gene: TRBJ2-7; V gene: TRBV7-2; clone size: many; D gene: NA; CDR3 protein: CASSHDPDYEQYF; CDR3 DNA: TGTGCCAGCAGCCACGACCCAGACTACGAGCAGTACTTC
J gene: TRBJ2-7; V gene: TRBV28; clone size: many; D gene: TRBD2; CDR3 protein: CASGRRTSGSYEQYF; CDR3 DNA: TGTGCCAGCGGACGCCGGACTAGCGGGTCCTACGAGCAGTACTTC
J gene: TRBJ2-7; V gene: TRBV7-2; clone size: many; D gene: NA; CDR3 protein: CASSTRGGGSYEQYF; CDR3 DNA: TGTGCCAGCAGCACCCGAGGGGGGGGGTCCTACGAGCAGTACTTC
J gene: TRBJ1-1; V gene: TRBV11-2; clone size: few; D gene: NA; CDR3 protein: CASSLVGDIPNTEAFF; CDR3 DNA: TGTGCCAGCAGCTTAGTCGGGGACATCCCAAACACTGAAGCTTTCTTT
J gene: TRBJ2-5; V gene: TRBV7-2; clone size: many; D gene: NA; CDR3 protein: CASSLDRRETQYF; CDR3 DNA: TGTGCCAGCAGCTTAGATCGTAGGGAGACCCAGTACTTC
J gene: TRBJ1-5; V gene: TRBV4-1; clone size: few; D gene: NA; CDR3 protein: CASSPTVNQPQHF; CDR3 DNA: TGCGCCAGCAGCCCGACAGTCAATCAGCCCCAGCATTTT
J gene: TRBJ2-5; V gene: TRBV28; clone size: NA; D gene: TRBD2; CDR3 protein: CASKAGEETQYF; CDR3 DNA: TGTGCCAGCAAAGCGGGGGAAGAGACCCAGTACTTC
J gene: TRBJ2-4; V gene: TRBV12-3/TRBV12-4; clone size: many; D gene: NA; CDR3 protein: CASSNGVIPGDGRQNIQYF; CDR3 DNA: TGTGCCAGCTCGAACGGGGTTATCCCGGGGGACGGTAGACAAAACATTCAGTACTTC
J gene: TRBJ2-7; V gene: TRBV2; clone size: many; D gene: NA; CDR3 protein: CASSEGRSWHEQYF; CDR3 DNA: TGTGCCAGCAGTGAAGGGCGGAGTTGGCACGAGCAGTACTTC
J gene: TRBJ2-1; V gene: TRBV7-2; clone size: many; D gene: NA; CDR3 protein: CASSMTPGFQFF; CDR3 DNA: TGTGCCAGCAGCATGACGCCGGGGTTTCAGTTCTTC
J gene: TRBJ2-1; V gene: TRBV5-4; clone size: NA; D gene: NA; CDR3 protein: CASSLGDKRNEQFF; CDR3 DNA: TGTGCCAGCAGCTTAGGGGACAAAAGGAATGAGCAGTTCTTC
J gene: TRBJ1-4; V gene: TRBV7-2; clone size: many; D gene: NA; CDR3 protein: CASSLDGADEKLFF; CDR3 DNA: TGTGCCAGCAGCTTAGATGGGGCGGATGAAAAACTGTTTTTT
J gene: TRBJ2-5; V gene: TRBV10-2; clone size: NA; D gene: NA; CDR3 protein: CASSESVGRKGTQYF; CDR3 DNA: TGCGCCAGCAGTGAGTCGGTAGGGCGGAAAGGGACCCAGTACTTC
J gene: TRBJ2-7; V gene: TRBV20-1; clone size: many; D gene: NA; CDR3 protein: CSAQADGSYEQYF; CDR3 DNA: TGCAGTGCTCAAGCGGACGGCTCCTACGAGCAGTACTTC
J gene: TRBJ2-1; V gene: TRBV27; clone size: many; D gene: TRBD2; CDR3 protein: CASSLRLLAANNEQFF; CDR3 DNA: TGTGCCAGCAGTTTACGGCTCCTAGCGGCAAACAATGAGCAGTTCTTC
J gene: TRBJ1-1; V gene: TRBV2; clone size: many; D gene: NA; CDR3 protein: CATKLNTEAFF; CDR3 DNA: TGTGCCACCAAACTGAACACTGAAGCTTTCTTT
J gene: TRBJ2-3; V gene: TRBV20-1; clone size: many; D gene: TRBD1; CDR3 protein: CSAADRATDTQYF; CDR3 DNA: TGCAGTGCTGCCGACAGGGCCACAGATACGCAGTATTTT
J gene: TRBJ2-1; V gene: TRBV7-9; clone size: few; D gene: TRBD1; CDR3 protein: CASSTGVDSLRNEQFF; CDR3 DNA: TGTGCCAGCAGCACAGGGGTGGACTCCCTGCGGAATGAGCAGTTCTTC
J gene: TRBJ1-5; V gene: TRBV4-1; clone size: NA; D gene: NA; CDR3 protein: CASSQGGLLQPQHF; CDR3 DNA: TGCGCCAGCAGCCAAGGAGGGCTATTACAGCCCCAGCATTTT
J gene: TRBJ2-7; V gene: TRBV7-2; clone size: NA; D gene: TRBD2; CDR3 protein: CASSLISGRSREQYF; CDR3 DNA: TGTGCCAGCAGCTTAATAAGCGGGAGAAGTCGCGAGCAGTACTTC
J gene: TRBJ2-3; V gene: TRBV29-1; clone size: many; D gene: TRBD2; CDR3 protein: CSVRLAVSTDTQYF; CDR3 DNA: TGCAGCGTTCGACTAGCGGTGAGCACAGATACGCAGTATTTT
J gene: TRBJ1-6; V gene: TRBV20-1; clone size: few; D gene: TRBD1; CDR3 protein: CSAGRDSNSPLHF; CDR3 DNA: TGCAGTGCTGGCCGGGACAGTAATTCACCCCTCCACTTT